The table lists the clone carrying this TCR beta chain with a count of one. This sample stems from a study of T cell changes during pregnancy in multiple sclerosis. Produced via immunoSEQ multiplex PCR; TCRdb's table is partial and in-frame only. Found here are about 40,000 clones, 75% to 95% of them singletons; the top ten hold about 0.45%. The V gene end was trimmed by 1 base and the J gene end by 13 bases; junction bases not matched to a gene: 8. Per germline, CDR1 GTSNPN and CDR2 SVGIG (reference sequence). There are 13 residues in the CDR3. The TCR was taken from a female donor with multiple sclerosis, enrolled in a pregnancy study. Sequences were derived from CD4+ T cells from peripheral blood mononuclear cells, sampled in the third trimester of pregnancy. The chain couples TRBV30 to TRBJ2-5; 11 bases are a match to TRBD2. The CDR3, as DNA: TGTGCCTGGAGTGCCGGGACTAGCGGCCCTCGGTACTTC. Protein product: CAWSAGTSGPRYF.